The sequence of this TCR beta chain was determined in a study of monozygotic twins with inflammatory bowel disease. Study-level points and caveats: Telling apart the different T cell subtypes was not possible.

Regarding this clonotype: What it binds is not known.

The quantity of total RNA per TCR library was approximately 3.5 ug. TCRdb re-called the 5' RACE reads and catalogs CDR3 proteins one per entry, DNA excluded. The sample shows about 300,000 distinct CDR3 sequences, and 5.6% sits with its ten largest clones. CDR3 size: 12 residues. CDR1 is SGHTA, CDR2 FQGNSA, per germline. The sequenced material came from blood. The chain has TRBV7-2 and TRBJ1-1. The TCR originated in a human donor with ulcerative colitis or Crohn's disease, or a healthy co-twin of an affected twin (not recorded which). The chain's CDR3 is CASKSLFHEAFF.